Listed below are T cell receptor beta chains from one sample, sequenced in a study of T cell responses to AZD1222 COVID-19 vaccine. Profiling relied on immunoSEQ multiplex PCR, and the TCRdb table lists in-frame clones only, not all of them. The sample consists of about 180,000 clones, approximately 91% of them appearing once. Material: peripheral blood, obtained on day 0 of AZD1222 vaccination. These TCRs come from an adult in good health. The CDR3 runs from the conserved cysteine through the conserved F or W. A D gene is named only where the DNA matches it firmly. Clone size, where shown, is once, few, many, or a class for clones that have expanded.

TRBV7-9	TRBJ1-5	.	.	TGTGCCAGCAGCTTATCAGGGGATAATCAGCCCCAGCATTTT	CASSLSGDNQPQHF
TRBV10-3	TRBJ2-3	once	.	TGTGCCATCAGTGAGTTGACTAGCACAGATACGCAGTATTTT	CAISELTSTDTQYF
TRBV10-3	TRBJ2-7	.	TRBD2	TGTGCCATCAGTGTCTCTAGCGGGAGAGGTGGCTACGAGCAGTACTTC	CAISVSSGRGGYEQYF
TRBV6-5	TRBJ2-3	.	.	TGTGCCAGCAGTCCCCTGGGGGGAGATACGCAGTATTTT	CASSPLGGDTQYF
TRBV29-1	TRBJ2-1	.	.	TGCAGCGTTGAAACACCGATAGACAATGAGCAGTTCTTC	CSVETPIDNEQFF
TRBV7-9	TRBJ1-1	.	TRBD1	TGTGCCAGCAGCTTAGCGAGTCCGGGACAGGGCTTCGAGTTAGCTTTCTTT	CASSLASPGQGFELAFF
TRBV6-1	TRBJ1-2	.	.	TGTGCCAGCAGTGAAGCAGTGGGACCCTGGGGCTACACCTTC	CASSEAVGPWGYTF
TRBV6-2/TRBV6-3	TRBJ1-1	.	.	TGTGCCAGCAGTTACAGGGTCAACACTGAAGCTTTCTTT	CASSYRVNTEAFF
TRBV9	TRBJ2-7	once	TRBD2	TGTGCCAGCAGCACTAGCGGGAGCTACGAGCAGTACTTC	CASSTSGSYEQYF
TRBV3-1/TRBV3-2	TRBJ2-2	.	.	TGTGCCAGCAGCCAACGGGGGGCAGGAACCGGGGAGCTGTTTTTT	CASSQRGAGTGELFF
TRBV21-1	TRBJ2-7	.	.	TGTGCCAGCAGCAGGAGACGAATAGCGGGGGACTCCTACGAGCAGTACTTC	CASSRRRIAGDSYEQYF
TRBV7-9	TRBJ1-1	few	.	TGTGCCAGCAGCCCCCAAGCCGGGGGAGAGGGAAATACTGAAGCTTTCTTT	CASSPQAGGEGNTEAFF